These T cell receptor beta chains were read from a single sample in a study of blood T cell repertoires in COVID-19. Libraries were prepared by immunoSEQ multiplex PCR; TCRdb keeps only in-frame clonotypes and omits some of them. The sample has over 55,000 clones; around 82% are singletons. Sequencing input: peripheral blood. Receptors originate from a man aged 45-60 years with active COVID-19. The CDR3 runs from the conserved cysteine through the conserved F or W. Each record gives: D gene, V gene, clone size, J gene, CDR3 DNA, CDR3 protein. D genes are given only for firm matches. Size is stated for part of the rows, as once, few or many counts, or as a class when the clone is expanded.

>TRBD1|TRBV19|NA|TRBJ1-2
TGTGCCAGTAGTATCGGCGGGACAGGGTTTGCTGGCTACACCTTC
CASSIGGTGFAGYTF
>TRBD2|TRBV2|NA|TRBJ2-2
TGTGCCAGCAGTGTGTTACTAGCGACCACCGGGGAGCTGTTTTTT
CASSVLLATTGELFF
>NA|TRBV2|NA|TRBJ2-1
TGTGCCAGCAGTCCCCCGGTGAACAATGAGCAGTTCTTC
CASSPPVNNEQFF
>NA|TRBV7-2|NA|TRBJ2-1
TGTGCCAGCAGCATGTGGGCCGGCGGGTCGTACTACAATGAGCAGTTCTTC
CASSMWAGGSYYNEQFF
>TRBD2|TRBV27|NA|TRBJ2-1
TGTGCCAGCAGTCATCCTAGCGGGAGGGCCCGTGAGCAGTTCTTC
CASSHPSGRAREQFF
>TRBD1|TRBV18|NA|TRBJ1-5
TGTGCCAGCTCACCCTCGGGACAGGGCCCCGGCGGCAATCAGCCCCAGCATTTT
CASSPSGQGPGGNQPQHF
>NA|TRBV5-1|NA|TRBJ2-2
TGCGCCAGCAGCTCGGACAGAAACACCGGGGAGCTGTTTTTT
CASSSDRNTGELFF
>TRBD1|TRBV10-1|NA|TRBJ2-1
TGCGCCAGGACGGGACAGGGGGCCTATGAGCAGTTCTTC
CARTGQGAYEQFF
>TRBD1|TRBV5-6|medium-sized|TRBJ2-7
TGTGCCAGCAGCCTTGTCCCGGGACAGCCGAGGACCGACACCTACGAGCAGTACTTC
CASSLVPGQPRTDTYEQYF
>TRBD2|TRBV19|NA|TRBJ2-7
TGTGCCAGTAGTAAACTGGGACTAGCGATGGGCGAGCAGTACTTC
CASSKLGLAMGEQYF
>NA|TRBV2|NA|TRBJ1-1
TGTGCCAGCACGGCCCCCGAGACACTGAACACTGAAGCTTTCTTT
CASTAPETLNTEAFF
>NA|TRBV2|once|TRBJ2-3
TGTGCCAGTTCTAAGCAGGGAAGTCGTACAGATACGCAGTATTTT
CASSKQGSRTDTQYF
>NA|TRBV18|NA|TRBJ2-3
TGTGCCAGCTCACCACCAGATGTCAGAAGCGGGACAGATACGCAGTATTTT
CASSPPDVRSGTDTQYF
>TRBD1|TRBV5-1|NA|TRBJ2-1
TGCGCCAGCAGCGAGGCCGGGACAGGGTTCTACAATGAGCAGTTCTTC
CASSEAGTGFYNEQFF
>NA|TRBV5-1|NA|TRBJ2-1
TGCGCCAGCAGCTTGGTGTCCAGCTCCTACAATGAGCAGTTCTTC
CASSLVSSSYNEQFF
>NA|TRBV7-7|NA|TRBJ2-5
TGTGCTAGCAGCTTTCTCTTCGGTGCTAAAGAGACCCAGTACTTC
CASSFLFGAKETQYF